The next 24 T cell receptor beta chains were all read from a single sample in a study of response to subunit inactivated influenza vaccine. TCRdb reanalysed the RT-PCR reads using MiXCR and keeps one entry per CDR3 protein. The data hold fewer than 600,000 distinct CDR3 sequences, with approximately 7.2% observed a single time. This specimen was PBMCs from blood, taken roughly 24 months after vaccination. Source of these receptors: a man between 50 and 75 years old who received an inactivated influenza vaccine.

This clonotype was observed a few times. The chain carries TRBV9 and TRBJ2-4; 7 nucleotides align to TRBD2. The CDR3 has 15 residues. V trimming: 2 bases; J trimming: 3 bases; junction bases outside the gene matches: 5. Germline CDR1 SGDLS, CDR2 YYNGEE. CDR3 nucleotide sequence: TGTGCCAGCAGCGTTGGGGGGGAGCTCAAAAACATTCAGTACTTC. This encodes CASSVGGELKNIQYF.

CDR3 DNA sequence: TGCGCCAGCAGCGTAGGACTTCACGGACAGCGAATGAACACTGAAGCTTTCTTT. Protein: CASSVGLHGQRMNTEAFF. The genes are TRBV5-1 and TRBJ1-1, with a possible D match to TRBD1 (6 bases). The V gene's germline CDR1 is SGHRS and CDR2 YFSETQ. The CDR3 length is 18 residues. V lost 4 bases to trimming and J lost 0 bases, with 22 bases between them.

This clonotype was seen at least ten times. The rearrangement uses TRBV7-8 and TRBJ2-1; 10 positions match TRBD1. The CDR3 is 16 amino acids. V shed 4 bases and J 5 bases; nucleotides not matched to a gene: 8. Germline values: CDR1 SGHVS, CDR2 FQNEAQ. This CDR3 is CASSSYDRGLDNEQFF. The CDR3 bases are TGTGCCAGCAGCTCCTACGACAGGGGGCTCGACAATGAGCAGTTCTTC.

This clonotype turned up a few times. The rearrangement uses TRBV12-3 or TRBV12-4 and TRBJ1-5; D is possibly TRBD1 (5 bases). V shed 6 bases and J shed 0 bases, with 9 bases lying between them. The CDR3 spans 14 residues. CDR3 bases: TGTGCCAGCAGCGACAGCTTTAGCAATCAGCCCCAGCATTTT. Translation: CASSDSFSNQPQHF.

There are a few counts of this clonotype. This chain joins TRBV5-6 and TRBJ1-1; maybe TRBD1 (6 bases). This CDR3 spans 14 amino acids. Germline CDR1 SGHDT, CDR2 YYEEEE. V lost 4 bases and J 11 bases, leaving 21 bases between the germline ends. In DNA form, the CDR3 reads TGTGCCAGCAGCCTACCTACAGGGCGAGATGATGCTTTCTTT. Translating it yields CASSLPTGRDDAFF.

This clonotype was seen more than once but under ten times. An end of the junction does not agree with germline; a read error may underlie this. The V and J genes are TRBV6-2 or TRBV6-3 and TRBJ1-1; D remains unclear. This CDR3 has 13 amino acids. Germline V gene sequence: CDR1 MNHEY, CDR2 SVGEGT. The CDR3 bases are TGTGCCAGCAGCATCACAGTGAACGCTGAAGCTTTCTTT. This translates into CASSITVNAEAFF.

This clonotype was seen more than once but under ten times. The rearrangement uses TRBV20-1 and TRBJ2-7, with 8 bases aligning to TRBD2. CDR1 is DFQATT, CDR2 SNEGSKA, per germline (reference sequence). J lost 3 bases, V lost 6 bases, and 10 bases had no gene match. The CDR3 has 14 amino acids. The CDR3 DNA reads TGCAGTGCCACGATAGCGGGGCCAAACTACGAGCAGTACTTC. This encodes CSATIAGPNYEQYF.

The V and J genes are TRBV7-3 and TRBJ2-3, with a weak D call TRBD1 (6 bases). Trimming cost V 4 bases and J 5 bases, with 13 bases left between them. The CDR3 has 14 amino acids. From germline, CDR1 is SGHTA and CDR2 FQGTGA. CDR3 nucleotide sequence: TGTGCCAGCAGCTCCAACAGGGAAATAGATACGCAGTATTTT. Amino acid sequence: CASSSNREIDTQYF.

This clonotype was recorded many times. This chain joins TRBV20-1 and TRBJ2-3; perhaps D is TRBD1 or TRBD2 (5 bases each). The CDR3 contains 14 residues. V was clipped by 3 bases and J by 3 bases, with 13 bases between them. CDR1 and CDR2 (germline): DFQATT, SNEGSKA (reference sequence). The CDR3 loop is CSASGVGETDTQYF. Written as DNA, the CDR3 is TGCAGTGCTAGTGGCGTGGGGGAGACAGATACGCAGTATTTT.

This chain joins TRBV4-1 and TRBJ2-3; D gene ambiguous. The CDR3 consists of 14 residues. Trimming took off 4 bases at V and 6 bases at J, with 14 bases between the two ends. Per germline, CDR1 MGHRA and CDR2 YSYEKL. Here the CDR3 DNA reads TGCGCCAGCAGCCCTGGAAGGGATGTGGATACGCAGTATTTT. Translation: CASSPGRDVDTQYF.

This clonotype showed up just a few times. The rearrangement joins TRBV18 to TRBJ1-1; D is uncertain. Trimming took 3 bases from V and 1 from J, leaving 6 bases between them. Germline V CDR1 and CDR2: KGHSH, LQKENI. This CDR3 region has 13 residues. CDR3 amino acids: CASSPIANTEAFF. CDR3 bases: TGTGCCAGCTCACCGATCGCGAACACTGAAGCTTTCTTT.

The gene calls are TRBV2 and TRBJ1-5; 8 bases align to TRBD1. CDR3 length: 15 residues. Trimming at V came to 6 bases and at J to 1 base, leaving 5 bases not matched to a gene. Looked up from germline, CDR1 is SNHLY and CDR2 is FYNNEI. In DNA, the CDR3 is TGTGCCAGCAGCGGACAGGGAAGAAGCAATCAGCCCCAGCATTTT. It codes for CASSGQGRSNQPQHF.

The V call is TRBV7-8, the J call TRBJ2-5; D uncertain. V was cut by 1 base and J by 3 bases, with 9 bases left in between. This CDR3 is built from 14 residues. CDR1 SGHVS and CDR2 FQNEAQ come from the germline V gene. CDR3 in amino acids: CASSLDNWKETQYF. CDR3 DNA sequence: TGTGCCAGCAGCTTAGACAATTGGAAAGAGACCCAGTACTTC.

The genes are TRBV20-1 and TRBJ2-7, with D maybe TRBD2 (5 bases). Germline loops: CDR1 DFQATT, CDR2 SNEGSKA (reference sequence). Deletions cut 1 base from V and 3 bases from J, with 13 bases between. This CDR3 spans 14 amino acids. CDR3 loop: CSARVSGVGYEQYF. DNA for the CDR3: TGCAGTGCTAGAGTGTCCGGGGTCGGCTACGAGCAGTACTTC.

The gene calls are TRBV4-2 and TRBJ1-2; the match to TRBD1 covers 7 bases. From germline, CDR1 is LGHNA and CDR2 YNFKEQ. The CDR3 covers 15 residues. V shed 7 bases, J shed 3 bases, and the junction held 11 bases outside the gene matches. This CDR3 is CASTVVLGQHYGYTF. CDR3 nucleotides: TGTGCCAGCACTGTCGTGCTGGGACAGCACTATGGCTACACCTTC.

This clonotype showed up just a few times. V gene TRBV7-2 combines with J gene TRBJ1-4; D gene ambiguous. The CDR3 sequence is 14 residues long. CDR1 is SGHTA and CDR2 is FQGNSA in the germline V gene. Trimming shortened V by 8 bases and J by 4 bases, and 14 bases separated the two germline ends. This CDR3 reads CASAEHRINEKLFF. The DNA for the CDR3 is TGTGCCAGCGCCGAGCACAGAATTAATGAAAAACTGTTTTTT.

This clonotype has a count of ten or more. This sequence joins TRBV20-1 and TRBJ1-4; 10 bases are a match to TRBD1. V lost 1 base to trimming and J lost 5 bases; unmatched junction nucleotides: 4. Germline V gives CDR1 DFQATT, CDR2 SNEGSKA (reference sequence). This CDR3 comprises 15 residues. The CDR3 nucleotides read TGCAGTGCTAGAGGCCCGGGACAGGGGAATGAAAAACTGTTTTTT. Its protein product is CSARGPGQGNEKLFF.

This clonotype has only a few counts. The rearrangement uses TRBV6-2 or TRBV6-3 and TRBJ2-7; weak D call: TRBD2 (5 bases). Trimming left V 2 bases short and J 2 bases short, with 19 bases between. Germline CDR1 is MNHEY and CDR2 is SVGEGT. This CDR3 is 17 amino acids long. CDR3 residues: CASSYPLTGTGTYEQYF. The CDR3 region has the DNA TGTGCCAGCAGTTACCCACTGACGGGAACGGGGACCTACGAGCAGTACTTC.

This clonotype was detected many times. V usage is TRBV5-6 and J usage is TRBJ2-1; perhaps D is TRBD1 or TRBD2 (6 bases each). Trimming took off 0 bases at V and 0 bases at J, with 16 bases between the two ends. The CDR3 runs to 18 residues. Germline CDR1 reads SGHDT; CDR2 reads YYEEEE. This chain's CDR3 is CASSLEGGISSSYNEQFF. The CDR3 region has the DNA TGTGCCAGCAGCTTGGAGGGGGGCATATCGAGCTCCTACAATGAGCAGTTCTTC. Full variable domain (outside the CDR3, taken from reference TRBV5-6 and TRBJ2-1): DAGVTQSPTHLIKTRGQQVTLRCSPKSGHDTVSWYQQALGQGPQFIFQYYEEEERQRGNFPDRFSGHQFPNYSSELNVNALLLGDSALYLCASSLEGGISSSYNEQFFGPGTRLTVL.

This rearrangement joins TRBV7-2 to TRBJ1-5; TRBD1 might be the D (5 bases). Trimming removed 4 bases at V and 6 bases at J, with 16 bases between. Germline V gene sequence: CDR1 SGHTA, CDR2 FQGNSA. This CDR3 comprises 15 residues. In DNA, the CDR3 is TGTGCCAGCAGCTCAACCCTGGTTGGGGGTCAGCCCCAGCATTTT. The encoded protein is CASSSTLVGGQPQHF. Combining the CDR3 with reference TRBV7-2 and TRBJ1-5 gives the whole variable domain GAGVSQSPSNKVTEKGKDVELRCDPISGHTALYWYRQSLGQGLEFLIYFQGNSAPDKSGLPSDRFSAERTGGSVSTLTIQRTQQEDSAVYLCASSSTLVGGQPQHFGDGTRLSIL.

The CDR3 loop reads CSAREDYRVVKDEQFF. The CDR3 DNA reads as TGCAGTGCTAGAGAGGACTATAGGGTCGTCAAGGATGAGCAGTTCTTC. The chain joins TRBV20-1 to TRBJ2-1, with TRBD2 as a possible D gene (6 bases). The CDR3 consists of 16 residues. Germline assignment: CDR1 DFQATT and CDR2 SNEGSKA (reference sequence). Trimming pared 0 bases from V and 8 bases from J, leaving 20 bases between.

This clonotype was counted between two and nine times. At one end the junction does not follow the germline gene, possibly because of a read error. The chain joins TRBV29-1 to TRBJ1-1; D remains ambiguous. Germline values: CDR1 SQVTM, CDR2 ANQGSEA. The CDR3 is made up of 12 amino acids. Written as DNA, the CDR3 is TGCAGCGTGGAAGATTTTAGGACTGAAGCTTTCTTT. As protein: CSVEDFRTEAFF.

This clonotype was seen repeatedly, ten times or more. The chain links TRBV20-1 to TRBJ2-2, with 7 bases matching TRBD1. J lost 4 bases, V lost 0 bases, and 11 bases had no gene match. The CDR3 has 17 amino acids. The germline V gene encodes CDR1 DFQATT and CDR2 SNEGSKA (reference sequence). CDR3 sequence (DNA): TGCAGTGCTAGAGAGATAGGTACAGGGGCCCTCACCGGGGAGCTGTTTTTT. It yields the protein CSAREIGTGALTGELFF.

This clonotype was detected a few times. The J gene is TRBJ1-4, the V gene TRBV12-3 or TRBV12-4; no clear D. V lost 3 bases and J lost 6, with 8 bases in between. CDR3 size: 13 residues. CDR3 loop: CASSFSGDEKLFF. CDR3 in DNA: TGTGCCAGCAGTTTTTCAGGTGATGAAAAACTGTTTTTT.